These T cell receptor beta chains were read from a single sample in a study of cytomegalovirus exposure and HLA in healthy donors. Method: immunoSEQ multiplex PCR; TCRdb's copy keeps in-frame clones and lacks some. The data show approximately 150,000 clones, roughly three quarters seen once. Sequencing input: PBMCs. These receptor sequences come from a man aged 55 to 70 in good health and CMV-seronegative. CDR3s include the opening cysteine and the closing phenylalanine or tryptophan. A D gene is named only where the DNA matches it firmly. For some rows the clone size is stated as once, few or many, or as a class when expanded; others skip it.

CDR3 DNA: TGTGCCAGTAGCCATCCACAGGAGATCCCTAATTCACCCCTCCACTTT
CDR3 protein: CASSHPQEIPNSPLHF
D gene: .
V gene: TRBV19
J gene: TRBJ1-6
clone size: .

CDR3 DNA: TGTGCCAGCAGTGAATCCCGGGACTCCAAGCCCTACGAGCAGTACTTC
CDR3 protein: CASSESRDSKPYEQYF
D gene: .
V gene: TRBV6-1
J gene: TRBJ2-7
clone size: .

CDR3 DNA: TGTGCCAGCAGTGAACTGTACCAAGAGACCCAGTACTTC
CDR3 protein: CASSELYQETQYF
D gene: .
V gene: TRBV2
J gene: TRBJ2-5
clone size: .

CDR3 DNA: TGTGCCAGCAGGAGGGGACAGATGGCCTACGAGCAGTACTTC
CDR3 protein: CASRRGQMAYEQYF
D gene: TRBD1
V gene: TRBV9
J gene: TRBJ2-7
clone size: .

CDR3 DNA: TGTGCCAGCAGCTTGGCCTTAACGGATCAGCCCCAGCATTTT
CDR3 protein: CASSLALTDQPQHF
D gene: .
V gene: TRBV5-4
J gene: TRBJ1-5
clone size: .

CDR3 DNA: TGTGCCTGGAGTGTTCCGGGACTAGAGGTCCTCGGAGCCGGGGAGCTGTTTTTT
CDR3 protein: CAWSVPGLEVLGAGELFF
D gene: TRBD2
V gene: TRBV30
J gene: TRBJ2-2
clone size: .

CDR3 DNA: TGTGCCAGCAGCTCATCCTGGACAGGGGGCGTCAACTATGGCTACACCTTC
CDR3 protein: CASSSSWTGGVNYGYTF
D gene: TRBD1
V gene: TRBV11-2
J gene: TRBJ1-2
clone size: .

CDR3 DNA: TGTGCCAGCAACAGACCAGCGGGAGGGCCGGGGGGGGAGCTGTTTTTT
CDR3 protein: CASNRPAGGPGGELFF
D gene: TRBD2
V gene: TRBV6-6
J gene: TRBJ2-2
clone size: few

CDR3 DNA: TGTGCCAGCAGTGCTTCAACCAGGGGACCCGATTTCGGAGGCTACACCTTC
CDR3 protein: CASSASTRGPDFGGYTF
D gene: .
V gene: TRBV6-1
J gene: TRBJ1-2
clone size: .

CDR3 DNA: TGCGCCAGCAGCCAAGGAGTGGCAGGGGTCGGCGCTAACTATGGCTACACCTTC
CDR3 protein: CASSQGVAGVGANYGYTF
D gene: .
V gene: TRBV4-3
J gene: TRBJ1-2
clone size: .

CDR3 DNA: TGCGCCAGCAGCCAAGCCGGGACTAGCGCCGGGGAGCTGTTTTTT
CDR3 protein: CASSQAGTSAGELFF
D gene: TRBD2
V gene: TRBV4-1
J gene: TRBJ2-2
clone size: .

CDR3 DNA: TGTGCCAGCAGCTTGGAGCGACAGGGACTAGGTGGCTACACCTTC
CDR3 protein: CASSLERQGLGGYTF
D gene: TRBD1
V gene: TRBV5-4
J gene: TRBJ1-2
clone size: .

CDR3 DNA: TGTGCCAGCTTACGGGGGGGGACAGGGGAAACTGAAGCTTTCTTT
CDR3 protein: CASLRGGTGETEAFF
D gene: TRBD1
V gene: TRBV18
J gene: TRBJ1-1
clone size: .

CDR3 DNA: TGTGCCTGGACGTCCCTAGCGGGAGGTGAGCAGTACTTC
CDR3 protein: CAWTSLAGGEQYF
D gene: TRBD2
V gene: TRBV30
J gene: TRBJ2-7
clone size: .

CDR3 DNA: TGTGCCAGCACCTTGACAGGGCGCGAGCAGTACTTC
CDR3 protein: CASTLTGREQYF
D gene: TRBD1
V gene: TRBV28
J gene: TRBJ2-7
clone size: .